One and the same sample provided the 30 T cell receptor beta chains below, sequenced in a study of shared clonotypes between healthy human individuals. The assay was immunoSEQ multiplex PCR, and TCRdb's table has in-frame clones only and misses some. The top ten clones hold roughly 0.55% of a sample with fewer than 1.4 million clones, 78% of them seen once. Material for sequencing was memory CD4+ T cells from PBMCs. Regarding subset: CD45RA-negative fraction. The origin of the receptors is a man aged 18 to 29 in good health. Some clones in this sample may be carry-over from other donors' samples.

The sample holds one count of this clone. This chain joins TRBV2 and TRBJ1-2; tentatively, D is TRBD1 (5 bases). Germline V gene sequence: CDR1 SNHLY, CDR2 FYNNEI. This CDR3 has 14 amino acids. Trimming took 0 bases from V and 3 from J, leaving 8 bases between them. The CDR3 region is CASSEARGYYGYTF. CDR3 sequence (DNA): TGTGCCAGCAGTGAAGCGAGGGGCTACTATGGCTACACCTTC.

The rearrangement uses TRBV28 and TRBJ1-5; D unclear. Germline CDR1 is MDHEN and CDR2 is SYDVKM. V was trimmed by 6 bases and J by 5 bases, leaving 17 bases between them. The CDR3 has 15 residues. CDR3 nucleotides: TGTGCCAGCAGCTACCCTACAAGGGCGGATCAGCCCCAGCATTTT. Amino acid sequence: CASSYPTRADQPQHF.

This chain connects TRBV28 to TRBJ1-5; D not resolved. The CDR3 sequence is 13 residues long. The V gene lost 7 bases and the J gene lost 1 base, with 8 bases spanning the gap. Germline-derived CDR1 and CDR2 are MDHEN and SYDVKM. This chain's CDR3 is CASTLGSNQPQHF. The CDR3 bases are TGTGCCAGCACCCTGGGCAGCAATCAGCCCCAGCATTTT. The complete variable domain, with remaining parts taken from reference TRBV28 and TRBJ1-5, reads DVKVTQSSRYLVKRTGEKVFLECVQDMDHENMFWYRQDPGLGLRLIYFSYDVKMKEKGDIPEGYSVSREKKERFSLILESASTNQTSMYLCASTLGSNQPQHFGDGTRLSIL.

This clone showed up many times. In DNA, the CDR3 is TGTGCCAGCAGCTTTTGGGGCAGGAGCAATCAGCCCCAGCATTTT. Translating gives CASSFWGRSNQPQHF. This chain connects TRBV5-6 to TRBJ1-5; D may be TRBD1 (5 bases). The CDR3 has 15 amino acids. The V gene lost 2 bases and the J gene lost 1 base, with 10 bases spanning the gap. The germline V gene encodes CDR1 SGHDT and CDR2 YYEEEE. Combining the CDR3 with reference TRBV5-6 and TRBJ1-5 gives the whole variable domain DAGVTQSPTHLIKTRGQQVTLRCSPKSGHDTVSWYQQALGQGPQFIFQYYEEEERQRGNFPDRFSGHQFPNYSSELNVNALLLGDSALYLCASSFWGRSNQPQHFGDGTRLSIL.

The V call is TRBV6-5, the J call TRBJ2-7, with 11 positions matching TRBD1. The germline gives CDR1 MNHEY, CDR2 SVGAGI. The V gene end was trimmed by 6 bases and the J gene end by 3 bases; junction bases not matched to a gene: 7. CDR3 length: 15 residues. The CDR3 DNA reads TGTGCCAGCAGCCGCACCGGGACAGGGGGCTACGAGCAGTACTTC. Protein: CASSRTGTGGYEQYF.

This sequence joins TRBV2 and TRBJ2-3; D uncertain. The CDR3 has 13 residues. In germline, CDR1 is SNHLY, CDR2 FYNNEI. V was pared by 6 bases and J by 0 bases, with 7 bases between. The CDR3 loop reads CASSYTSTDTQYF. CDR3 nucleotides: TGTGCCAGCAGCTACACTAGCACAGATACGCAGTATTTT.

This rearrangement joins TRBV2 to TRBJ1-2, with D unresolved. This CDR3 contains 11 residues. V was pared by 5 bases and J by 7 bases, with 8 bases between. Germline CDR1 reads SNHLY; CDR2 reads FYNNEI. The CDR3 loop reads CASSTHSGYTF. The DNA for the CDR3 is TGTGCCAGCAGTACACACTCTGGCTACACCTTC.

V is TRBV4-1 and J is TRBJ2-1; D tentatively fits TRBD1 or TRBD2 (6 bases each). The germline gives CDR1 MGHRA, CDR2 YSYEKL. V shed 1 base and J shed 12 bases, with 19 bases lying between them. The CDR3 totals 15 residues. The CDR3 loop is CASSQGGASEGLQFF. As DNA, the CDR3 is TGCGCCAGCAGCCAAGGGGGGGCTAGTGAGGGATTGCAGTTCTTC.

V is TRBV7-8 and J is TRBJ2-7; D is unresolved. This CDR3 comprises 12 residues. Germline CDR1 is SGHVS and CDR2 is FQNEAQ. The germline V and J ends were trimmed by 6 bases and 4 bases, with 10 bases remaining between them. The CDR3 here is CASRTDHYEQYF. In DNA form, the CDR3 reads TGTGCCAGCAGAACGGACCATTACGAGCAGTACTTC.

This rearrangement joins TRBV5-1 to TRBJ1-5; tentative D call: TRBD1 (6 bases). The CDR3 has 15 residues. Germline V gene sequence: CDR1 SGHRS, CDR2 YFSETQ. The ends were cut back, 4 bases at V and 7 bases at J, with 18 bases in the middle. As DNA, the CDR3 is TGCGCCAGCAGCCAGGGGTCAGGGACGGGGCAGCCCCAGCATTTT. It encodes CASSQGSGTGQPQHF.

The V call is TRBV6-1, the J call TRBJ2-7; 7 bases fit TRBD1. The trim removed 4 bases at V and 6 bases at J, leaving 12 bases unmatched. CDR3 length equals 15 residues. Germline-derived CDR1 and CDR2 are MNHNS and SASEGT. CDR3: CASSGQGRGGREQYF. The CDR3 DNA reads TGTGCCAGCAGTGGACAGGGAAGAGGGGGACGCGAGCAGTACTTC.

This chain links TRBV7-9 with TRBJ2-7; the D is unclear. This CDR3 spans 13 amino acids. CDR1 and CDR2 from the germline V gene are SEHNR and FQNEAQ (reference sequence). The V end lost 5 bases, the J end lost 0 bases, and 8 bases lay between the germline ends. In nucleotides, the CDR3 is TGTGCCAGCAGCCCCTCAAGCTCCTACGAGCAGTACTTC. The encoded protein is CASSPSSSYEQYF.

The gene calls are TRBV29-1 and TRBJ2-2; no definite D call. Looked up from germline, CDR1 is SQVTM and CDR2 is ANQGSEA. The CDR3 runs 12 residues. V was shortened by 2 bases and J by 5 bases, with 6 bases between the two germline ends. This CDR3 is CSVESGTGELFF. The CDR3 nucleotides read TGCAGCGTTGAATCCGGGACCGGGGAGCTGTTTTTT.

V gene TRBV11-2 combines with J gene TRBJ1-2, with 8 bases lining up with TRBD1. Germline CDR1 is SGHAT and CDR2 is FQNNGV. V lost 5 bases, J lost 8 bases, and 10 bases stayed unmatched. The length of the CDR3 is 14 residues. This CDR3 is CASSLTTGASGYTF. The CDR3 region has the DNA TGTGCCAGCAGCCTGACGACAGGGGCATCCGGCTACACCTTC.

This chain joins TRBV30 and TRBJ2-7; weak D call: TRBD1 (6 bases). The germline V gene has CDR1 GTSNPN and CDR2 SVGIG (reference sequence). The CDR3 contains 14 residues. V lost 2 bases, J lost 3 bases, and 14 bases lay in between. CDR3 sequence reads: CAWSKGHGNYEQYF. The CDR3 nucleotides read TGTGCCTGGAGTAAGGGACACGGGAACTACGAGCAGTACTTC.

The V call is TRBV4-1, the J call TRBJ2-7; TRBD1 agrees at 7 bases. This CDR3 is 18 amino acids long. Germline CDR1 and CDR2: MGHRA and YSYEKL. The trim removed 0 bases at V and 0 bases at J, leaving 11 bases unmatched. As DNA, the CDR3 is TGCGCCAGCAGCCAAGAATTGGGGACCGGGACAGCCTCCTACGAGCAGTACTTC. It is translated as CASSQELGTGTASYEQYF.

The CDR3 spells CASSPGGVVTEAFF. The CDR3 bases are TGCGCCAGCAGCCCCGGGGGGGTAGTCACTGAAGCTTTCTTT. This sequence joins TRBV5-1 and TRBJ1-1, with D perhaps matching TRBD1 (5 bases). Germline lookup yields CDR1 SGHRS and CDR2 YFSETQ. CDR3 length: 14 amino acids. Trimming pared 4 bases from V and 4 bases from J, leaving 14 bases between.

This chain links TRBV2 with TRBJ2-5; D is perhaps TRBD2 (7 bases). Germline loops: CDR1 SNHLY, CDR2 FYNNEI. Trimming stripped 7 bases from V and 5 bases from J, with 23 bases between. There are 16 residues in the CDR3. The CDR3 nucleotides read TGTGCCAGCACCTACAGCCGCGGGGGCTACGGGGAGACCCAGTACTTC. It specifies CASTYSRGGYGETQYF.

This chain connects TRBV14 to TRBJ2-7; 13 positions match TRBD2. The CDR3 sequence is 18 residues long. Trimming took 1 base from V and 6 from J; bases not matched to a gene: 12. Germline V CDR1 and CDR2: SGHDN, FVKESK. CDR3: CASSQAALAGGPGPEQYF. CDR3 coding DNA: TGTGCCAGCAGCCAAGCGGCACTAGCGGGAGGGCCTGGTCCCGAGCAGTACTTC.

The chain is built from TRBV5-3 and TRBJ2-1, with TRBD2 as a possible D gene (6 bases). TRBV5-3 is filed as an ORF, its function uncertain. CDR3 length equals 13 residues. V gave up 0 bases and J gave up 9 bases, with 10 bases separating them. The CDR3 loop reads CARSLARSGEQFF. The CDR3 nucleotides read TGTGCCAGAAGCTTGGCTCGTAGCGGTGAGCAGTTCTTC.

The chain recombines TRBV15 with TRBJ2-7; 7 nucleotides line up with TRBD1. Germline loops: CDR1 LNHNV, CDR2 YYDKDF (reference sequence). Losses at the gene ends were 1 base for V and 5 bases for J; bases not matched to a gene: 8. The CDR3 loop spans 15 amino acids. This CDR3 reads CATSRVGTVVDEQYF. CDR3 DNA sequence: TGTGCCACCAGCAGAGTTGGGACAGTCGTCGACGAGCAGTACTTC.

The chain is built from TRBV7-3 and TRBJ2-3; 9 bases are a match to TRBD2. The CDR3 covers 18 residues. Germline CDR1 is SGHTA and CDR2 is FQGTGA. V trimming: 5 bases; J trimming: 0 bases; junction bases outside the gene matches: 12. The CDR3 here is CASSLRPFSGSSTDTQYF. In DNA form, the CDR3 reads TGTGCCAGCAGCCTCCGGCCCTTTAGCGGGAGTAGCACAGATACGCAGTATTTT.

The CDR3 coding sequence is TGTGCCACCAGCCAAGGGCCTAGCCAATACAATGAGCAGTTCTTC. Its translation: CATSQGPSQYNEQFF. The chain employs TRBV15 and TRBJ2-1; TRBD2 might be the D (5 bases). The CDR3 is 15 amino acids. V was trimmed by 5 bases and J by 4 bases, leaving 15 bases between them. Per germline, CDR1 LNHNV and CDR2 YYDKDF (reference sequence).

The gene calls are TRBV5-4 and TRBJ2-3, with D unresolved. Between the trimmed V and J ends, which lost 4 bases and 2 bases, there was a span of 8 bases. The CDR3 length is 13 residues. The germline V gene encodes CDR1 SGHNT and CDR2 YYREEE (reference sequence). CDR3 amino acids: CASSMEPTDTQYF. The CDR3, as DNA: TGTGCCAGCAGCATGGAACCCACAGATACGCAGTATTTT.

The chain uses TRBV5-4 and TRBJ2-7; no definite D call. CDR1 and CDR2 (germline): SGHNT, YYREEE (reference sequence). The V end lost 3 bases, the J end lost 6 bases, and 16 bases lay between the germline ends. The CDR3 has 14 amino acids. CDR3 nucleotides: TGTGCCAGCAGCTCTGGGTGGGGTCAGGCCGAGCAGTACTTC. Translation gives CASSSGWGQAEQYF.

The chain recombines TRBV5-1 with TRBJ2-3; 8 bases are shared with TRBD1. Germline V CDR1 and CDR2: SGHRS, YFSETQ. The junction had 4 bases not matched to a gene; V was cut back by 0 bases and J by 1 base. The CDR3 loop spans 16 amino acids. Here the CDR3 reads CASSLGGTGGTDTQYF. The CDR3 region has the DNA TGCGCCAGCAGCTTGGGAGGGACAGGAGGCACAGATACGCAGTATTTT.

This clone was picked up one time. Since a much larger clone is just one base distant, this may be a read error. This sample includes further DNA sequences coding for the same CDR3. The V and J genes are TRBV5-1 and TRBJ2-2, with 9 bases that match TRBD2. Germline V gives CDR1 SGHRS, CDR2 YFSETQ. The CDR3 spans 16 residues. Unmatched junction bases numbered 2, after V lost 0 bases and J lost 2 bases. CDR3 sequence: CASSLALAGNTGELFF. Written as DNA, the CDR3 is TGCGCCAGCAGCTTGGCCCTAGCGGGAAACACCGGGGAGCTGTTTTTT.

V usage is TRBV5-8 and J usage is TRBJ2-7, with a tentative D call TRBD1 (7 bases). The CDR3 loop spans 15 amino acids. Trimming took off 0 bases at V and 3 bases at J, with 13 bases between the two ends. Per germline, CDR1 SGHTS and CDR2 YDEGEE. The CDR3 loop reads CASSLGGTDHYEQYF. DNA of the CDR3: TGTGCCAGCAGCTTGGGCGGGACAGACCACTACGAGCAGTACTTC. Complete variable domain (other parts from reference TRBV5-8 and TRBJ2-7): EAGVTQSPTHLIKTRGQQATLRCSPISGHTSVYWYQQALGLGLQFLLWYDEGEERNRGNFPPRFSGRQFPNYSSELNVNALELEDSALYLCASSLGGTDHYEQYFGPGTRLTVT.

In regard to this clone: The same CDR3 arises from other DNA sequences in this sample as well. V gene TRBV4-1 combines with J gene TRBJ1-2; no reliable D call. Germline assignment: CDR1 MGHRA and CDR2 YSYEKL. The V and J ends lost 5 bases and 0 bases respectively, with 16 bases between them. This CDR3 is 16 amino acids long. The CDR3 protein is CASSSVSRHANYGYTF. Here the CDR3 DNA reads TGCGCCAGCAGCTCCGTCAGCAGGCATGCTAACTATGGCTACACCTTC.

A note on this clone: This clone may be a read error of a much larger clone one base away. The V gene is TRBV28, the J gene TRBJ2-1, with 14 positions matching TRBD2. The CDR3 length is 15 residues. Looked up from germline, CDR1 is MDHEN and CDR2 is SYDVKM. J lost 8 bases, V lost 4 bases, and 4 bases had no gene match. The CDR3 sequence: CASSYGTSGSYEQFF. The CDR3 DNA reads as TGTGCCAGCAGTTACGGGACTAGCGGGAGTTATGAGCAGTTCTTC.